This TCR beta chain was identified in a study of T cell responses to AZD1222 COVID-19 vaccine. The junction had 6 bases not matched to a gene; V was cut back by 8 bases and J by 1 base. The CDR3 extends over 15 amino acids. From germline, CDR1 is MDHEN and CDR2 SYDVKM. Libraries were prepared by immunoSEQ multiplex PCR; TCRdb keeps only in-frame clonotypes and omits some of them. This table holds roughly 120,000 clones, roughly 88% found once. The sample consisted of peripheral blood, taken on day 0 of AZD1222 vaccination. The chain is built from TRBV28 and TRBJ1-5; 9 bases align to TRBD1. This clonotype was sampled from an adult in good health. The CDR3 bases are TGTGCCAGCTTACAGGGGGCGGGCAGCAATCAGCCCCAGCATTTT. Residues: CASLQGAGSNQPQHF.